The 10 T cell receptor beta chains below all came from one sample that was sequenced in a study of Tregs in tolerant kidney transplant recipients. Method: immunoSEQ multiplex PCR; TCRdb's copy keeps in-frame clones and lacks some. The top ten hold under 2% of the sample, which has 84,000 or so clones, 80% to 95% seen once. The nonmyeloablative bone marrow transplants came from related graft donors, with transient mixed chimerism. Here the sequenced sample was CD4+ T cells from blood (PBMCs), taken 12 months after the transplant. The receptors shown here come from a human patient who received a combined kidney and bone marrow transplant. The graft donor may have given rise to some T cells.

The rearrangement uses TRBV6-6 and TRBJ2-1; 7 bases map to TRBD1. The CDR3 runs 15 residues. The germline CDR1 and CDR2 sequences are MNHNY and SVGAGI (reference sequence). V was clipped by 0 bases and J by 5 bases; unmatched bases: 4. The CDR3: CASSYSGTVNNEQFF. The CDR3 nucleotides read TGTGCCAGCAGTTACTCCGGGACAGTTAACAATGAGCAGTTCTTC.

The chain combines TRBV6-1 with TRBJ1-3; possible D gene TRBD1, 6 bases. This CDR3 comprises 16 residues. The germline CDR1 and CDR2 sequences are MNHNS and SASEGT. Trimming took off 2 bases at V and 0 bases at J, with 11 bases between the two ends. The CDR3 here is CASSEWQDSSGNTIYF. CDR3 coding DNA: TGTGCCAGCAGTGAATGGCAGGACAGCTCTGGAAACACCATATATTTT.

The chain is built from TRBV11-3 and TRBJ2-5; D unclear. The CDR3 extends over 13 amino acids. Looked up from germline, CDR1 is SGHNT and CDR2 is YENEEA. V shed 3 bases and J shed 3 bases, with 8 bases lying between them. The CDR3 DNA follows: TGTGCCAGCAGCTTGTGGCAGGAAGAGACCCAGTACTTC. Translation: CASSLWQEETQYF.

The chain is built from TRBV6-5 and TRBJ1-4; D uncertain. Trimming removed 0 bases from V and 7 bases from J, with 15 bases in between. The CDR3 covers 16 residues. Germline V gives CDR1 MNHEY, CDR2 SVGAGI. CDR3: CASSYSISRPVEKLFF. CDR3 sequence (DNA): TGTGCCAGCAGTTACTCGATCAGCAGGCCGGTTGAAAAACTGTTTTTT.

This sequence joins TRBV7-2 and TRBJ2-7, with 9 bases that match TRBD2. CDR1 is SGHTA, CDR2 FQGNSA, per germline. V was pared by 3 bases and J by 7 bases, with 10 bases of the junction left unmatched. The CDR3 totals 15 residues. CDR3 bases: TGTGCCAGCAGCTTCGCCGCGGGAGGGCCGGGGGAGCAGTACTTC. It specifies CASSFAAGGPGEQYF. The variable domain in full, completed from reference TRBV7-2 and TRBJ2-7, reads GAGVSQSPSNKVTEKGKDVELRCDPISGHTALYWYRQSLGQGLEFLIYFQGNSAPDKSGLPSDRFSAERTGGSVSTLTIQRTQQEDSAVYLCASSFAAGGPGEQYFGPGTRLTVT.

Regarding this clone: One end of the junction varies from germline; a read error may be responsible. The chain combines TRBV2 with TRBJ2-2; D possibly corresponds to TRBD2 (5 bases). The CDR3 spans 14 residues. The germline gives CDR1 SNHLY, CDR2 FYNNEI. The CDR3 loop reads CACDKGLATGELLF. CDR3 coding DNA: TGTGCCTGCGACAAGGGCCTTGCCACCGGGGAGCTGCTTTTT.

Only a few counts were recorded for this clone. The chain joins TRBV25-1 to TRBJ2-2, with 8 bases matching TRBD1. The V gene end was trimmed by 5 bases and the J gene end by 3 bases; junction bases not matched to a gene: 2. Germline assignment: CDR1 MGHDK and CDR2 SYGVNS. The CDR3 contains 14 residues. CDR3 bases: TGTGCCAGCAGTCCGGACAGGGACACCGGGGAGCTGTTTTTT. Translating gives CASSPDRDTGELFF.

The V and J genes are TRBV14 and TRBJ2-5; 10 nucleotides align to TRBD2. The CDR3 is made up of 18 amino acids. Trimming cost V 2 bases and J 4 bases; bases outside gene matches: 13. Germline lookup yields CDR1 SGHDN and CDR2 FVKESK. The chain's CDR3 is CASSQTIGGLAVLETQYF. The CDR3 DNA sequence: TGTGCCAGCAGCCAAACCATAGGAGGACTAGCGGTATTAGAGACCCAGTACTTC.

V gene TRBV11-2 combines with J gene TRBJ2-1, with D tentatively TRBD2 (5 bases). CDR1 SGHAT and CDR2 FQNNGV come from the germline V gene. This CDR3 spans 11 amino acids. V lost 3 bases and J lost 8, with 5 bases in between. The CDR3 DNA sequence: TGTGCCAGCAGCTTCGGGGATGAGCAGTTCTTC. This gives the protein CASSFGDEQFF.

Note on this clone: Mismatch with germline at one junction end may stem from a read error. The CDR3 bases are TGTGCCAGCAGCCGGAGACTAGCGGGGGGATCGCCTCAGGAGTTGTTTTTT. As protein: CASSRRLAGGSPQELFF. The V call is TRBV5-4, the J call TRBJ2-2; 13 bases are a match to TRBD2. CDR3 length: 17 residues. Germline lookup yields CDR1 SGHNT and CDR2 YYREEE (reference sequence).